The present T cell receptor beta chain was sequenced within a study of blood T cells in healthy people across ages. Germline CDR1 reads SGDLS; CDR2 reads YYNGEE. The CDR3 is 13 residues long. Trimming took 2 bases from V and 9 from J, leaving 12 bases between them. The use of a sample-barcoded 5' primer and a J-beta primer mix characterized a second PCR of about 7 to 12 cycles. Every molecule of cDNA carried a tag from a template-switch adaptor with 12 random nucleotides. TCRdb redid the calling of the 5' RACE reads with MiXCR, one entry per CDR3 protein. The table includes roughly 1,500,000 distinct CDR3 sequences, about 35% detected once.

The chain carries TRBV9 and TRBJ2-1; a weak D match, TRBD2 (5 bases). The material sequenced was blood. The TCR sequence derives from a woman in her twenties or thirties in good health. DNA for the CDR3: TGTGCCAGCAGCGTCGATATGGCGGGTGAGCAGTTCTTC. Its protein is CASSVDMAGEQFF.